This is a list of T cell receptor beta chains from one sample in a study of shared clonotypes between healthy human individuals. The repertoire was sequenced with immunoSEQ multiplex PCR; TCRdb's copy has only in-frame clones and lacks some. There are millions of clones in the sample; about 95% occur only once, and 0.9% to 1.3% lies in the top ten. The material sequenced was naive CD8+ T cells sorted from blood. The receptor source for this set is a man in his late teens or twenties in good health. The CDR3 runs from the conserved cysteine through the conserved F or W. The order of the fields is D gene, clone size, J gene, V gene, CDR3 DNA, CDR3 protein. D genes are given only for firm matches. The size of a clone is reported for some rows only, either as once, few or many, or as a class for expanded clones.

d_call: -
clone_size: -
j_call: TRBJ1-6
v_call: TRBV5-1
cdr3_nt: TGCGCCAGCAGCTTGGACCAGTCTTCACCCCTCCACTTT
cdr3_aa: CASSLDQSSPLHF

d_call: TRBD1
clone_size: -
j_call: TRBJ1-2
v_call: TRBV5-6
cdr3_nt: TGTGCCAGCAGCTTGGGCCAGGGGGGCTATGGCTACACCTTC
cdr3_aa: CASSLGQGGYGYTF

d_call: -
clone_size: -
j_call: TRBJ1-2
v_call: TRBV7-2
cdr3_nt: TGTGCCAGCAGCCCTGAATTAACGGGGGTTACTGGCTACACCTTC
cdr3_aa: CASSPELTGVTGYTF

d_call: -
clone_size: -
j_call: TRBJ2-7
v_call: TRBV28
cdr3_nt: TGTGCCAGCAGTTTATGGCGTCAGGGAGACGAGCAGTACTTC
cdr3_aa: CASSLWRQGDEQYF

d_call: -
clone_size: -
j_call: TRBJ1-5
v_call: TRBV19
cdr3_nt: TGTGCCAGTAGTATAGGGACCCAGCCCCAGCATTTT
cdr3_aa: CASSIGTQPQHF

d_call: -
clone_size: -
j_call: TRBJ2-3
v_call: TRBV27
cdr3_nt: TGTGCCAGCAGACCCTACGGGGATCCAGATACGCAGTATTTT
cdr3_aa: CASRPYGDPDTQYF

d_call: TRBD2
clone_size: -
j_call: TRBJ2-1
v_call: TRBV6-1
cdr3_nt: TGTGCCAGCAGTGATGACCTAGCGGGGGCCGCCTACAATGAGCAGTTCTTC
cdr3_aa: CASSDDLAGAAYNEQFF

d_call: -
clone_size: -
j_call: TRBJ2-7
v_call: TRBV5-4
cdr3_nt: TGTGCCAGCAGCATAGCAACGGGGCACGAGCAGTACTTC
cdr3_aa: CASSIATGHEQYF

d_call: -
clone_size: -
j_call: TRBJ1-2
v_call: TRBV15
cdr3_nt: TGTGCCACCGAAGGGGGGGTCCCCTATGGCTACACCTTC
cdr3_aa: CATEGGVPYGYTF

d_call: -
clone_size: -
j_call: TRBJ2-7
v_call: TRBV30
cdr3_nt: TGTGCCTGGACAGAAGGGAGCTCCTACGAGCAGTACTTC
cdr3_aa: CAWTEGSSYEQYF

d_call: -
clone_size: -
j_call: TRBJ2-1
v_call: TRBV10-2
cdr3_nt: TGCGCCAGCACCATGGACTTCCCCGGGTACAATGAGCAGTTCTTC
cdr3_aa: CASTMDFPGYNEQFF

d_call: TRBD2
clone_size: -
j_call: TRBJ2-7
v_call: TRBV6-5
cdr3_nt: TGTGCCAGCAGTTACTTCAGCGGGGGCTCCTACGAGCAGTACTTC
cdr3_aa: CASSYFSGGSYEQYF

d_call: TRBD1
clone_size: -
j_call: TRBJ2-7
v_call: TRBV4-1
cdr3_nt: TGCGCCAGCAGCCTCCGGGTCGGACAGGTCCACGAGCAGTACTTC
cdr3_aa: CASSLRVGQVHEQYF

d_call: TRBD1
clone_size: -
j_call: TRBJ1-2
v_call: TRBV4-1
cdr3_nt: TGCGCCAGCAGCCAACCCCCGACAGGGTTTGAGGGCAGCAGCTACACCTTC
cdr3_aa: CASSQPPTGFEGSSYTF

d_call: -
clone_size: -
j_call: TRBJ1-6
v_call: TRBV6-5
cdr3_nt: TGTGCCAGCAGTACCGGCAAGGGAAATTCACCCCTCCACTTT
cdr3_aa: CASSTGKGNSPLHF

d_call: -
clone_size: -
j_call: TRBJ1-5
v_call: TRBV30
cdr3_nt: TGTGCCTGGAGTGTCCTGGAGGATTGGCGAGGTCAGCCCCAGCATTTT
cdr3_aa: CAWSVLEDWRGQPQHF

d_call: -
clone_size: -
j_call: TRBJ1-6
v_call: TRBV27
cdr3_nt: TGTGCCAGTAACAAGCTAACGGGACAAATTAATTCACCCCTCCACTTT
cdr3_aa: CASNKLTGQINSPLHF

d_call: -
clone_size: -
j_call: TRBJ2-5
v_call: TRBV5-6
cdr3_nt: TGTGCCAGCAGCTTCCCTTCAGAAGAGACCCAGTACTTC
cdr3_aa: CASSFPSEETQYF

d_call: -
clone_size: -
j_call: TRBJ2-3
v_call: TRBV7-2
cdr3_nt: TGTGCCAGCAGCTTAGTGGGCACAGATACGCAGTATTTT
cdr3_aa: CASSLVGTDTQYF

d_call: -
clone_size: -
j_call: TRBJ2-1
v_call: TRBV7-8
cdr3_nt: TGTGCCAGCAGCCTCATGGGGGACTACAATGAGCAGTTCTTC
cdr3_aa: CASSLMGDYNEQFF

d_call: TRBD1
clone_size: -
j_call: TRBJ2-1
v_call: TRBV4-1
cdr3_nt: TGCGCCAGCAGCCAATGGGCAGGGGGAACCTACGACAATGAGCAGTTCTTC
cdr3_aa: CASSQWAGGTYDNEQFF

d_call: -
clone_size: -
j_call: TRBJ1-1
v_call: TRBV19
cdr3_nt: TGTGCCAGTAGTATATCCCCAGAAGGCACTGAAGCTTTCTTT
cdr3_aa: CASSISPEGTEAFF

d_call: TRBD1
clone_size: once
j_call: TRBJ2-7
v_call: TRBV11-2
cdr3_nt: TGTGCCAGCAGCTTAGGCCCGGGACAGGGGTTCAACGAGCAGTACTTC
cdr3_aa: CASSLGPGQGFNEQYF

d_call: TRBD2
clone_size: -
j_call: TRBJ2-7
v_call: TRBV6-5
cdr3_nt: TGTGCCAGCAGTTACAGGCTAGCGGGGGGGTACGAGCAGTACTTC
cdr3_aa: CASSYRLAGGYEQYF

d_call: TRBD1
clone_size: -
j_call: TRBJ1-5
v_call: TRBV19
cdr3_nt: TGTGCCAGTAGTTACAGGGGCGGCAATCAGCCCCAGCATTTT
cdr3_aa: CASSYRGGNQPQHF

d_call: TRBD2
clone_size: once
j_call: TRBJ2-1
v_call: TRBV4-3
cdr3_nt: TGCGCCAGCAGCCCCTCAGCGGGAGGCCACTACAATGAGCAGTTCTTC
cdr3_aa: CASSPSAGGHYNEQFF

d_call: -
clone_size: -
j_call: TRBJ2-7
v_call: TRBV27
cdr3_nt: TGTGCCAGCAGTGTCGGGGCAGGCTACGAGCAGTACTTC
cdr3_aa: CASSVGAGYEQYF

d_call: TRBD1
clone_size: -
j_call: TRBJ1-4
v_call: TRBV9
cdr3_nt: TGTGCCAGCAGCTACTCCAACAGGGGTGAAAAACTGTTTTTT
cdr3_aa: CASSYSNRGEKLFF

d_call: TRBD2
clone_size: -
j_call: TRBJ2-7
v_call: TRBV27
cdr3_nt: TGTGCCAGCAGTTATTCGGGAGGGGCGCATGACGAGCAGTACTTC
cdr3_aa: CASSYSGGAHDEQYF

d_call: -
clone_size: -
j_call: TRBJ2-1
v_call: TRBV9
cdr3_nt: TGTGCCAGCAGCGTACAGGGCAATGAGCAGTTCTTC
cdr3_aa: CASSVQGNEQFF

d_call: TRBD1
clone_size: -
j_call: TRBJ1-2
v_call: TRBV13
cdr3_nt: TGTGCCAGCAGCCCCCGGACAGGGGGAATTGATGGCTACACCTTC
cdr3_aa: CASSPRTGGIDGYTF

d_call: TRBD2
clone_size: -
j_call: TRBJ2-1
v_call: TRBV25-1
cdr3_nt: TGTGCCAGCAGTATGCCGGGACTACCGAAAAATGAGCAGTTCTTC
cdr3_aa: CASSMPGLPKNEQFF

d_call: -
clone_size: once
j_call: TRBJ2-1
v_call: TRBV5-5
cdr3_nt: TGTGCCAGCAGCCAGGGACTTTATAACAATGAGCAGTTCTTC
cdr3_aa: CASSQGLYNNEQFF

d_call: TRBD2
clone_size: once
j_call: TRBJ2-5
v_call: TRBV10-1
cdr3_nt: TGCGCCAGCAGTGAGAGCGAGGCGGGGGGTGAAGAGACCCAGTACTTC
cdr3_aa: CASSESEAGGEETQYF

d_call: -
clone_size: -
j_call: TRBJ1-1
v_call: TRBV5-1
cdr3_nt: TGCGCCAGCAGCCCTTATGAGGGGATGAACACTGAAGCTTTCTTT
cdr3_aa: CASSPYEGMNTEAFF

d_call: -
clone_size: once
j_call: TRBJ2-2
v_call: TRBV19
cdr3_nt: TGTGCCAGTAGTATAGTATTTCGGGGTGCCGGGGAGCTGTTTTTT
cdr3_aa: CASSIVFRGAGELFF

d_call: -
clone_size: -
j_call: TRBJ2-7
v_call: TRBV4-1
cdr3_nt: TGCGCCAGCAGCCAAGATGCAGGGGTCCGGGGTGAGCAGTACTTC
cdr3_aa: CASSQDAGVRGEQYF

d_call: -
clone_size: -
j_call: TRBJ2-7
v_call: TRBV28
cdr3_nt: TGTGCCAGCAGTTTAAGGGCAGGGGTGGAGCAGTACTTC
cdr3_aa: CASSLRAGVEQYF

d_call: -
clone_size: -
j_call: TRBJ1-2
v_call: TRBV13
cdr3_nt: TGTGCCAGCAGCTTAGGTACAGGGACCTATGGCTACACCTTC
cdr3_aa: CASSLGTGTYGYTF

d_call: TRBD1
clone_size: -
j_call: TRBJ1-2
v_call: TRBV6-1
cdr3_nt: TGTGCCAGCAGTGAAGCGTCAGGGGGCAACCCTTTCTATGGCTACACCTTC
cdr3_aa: CASSEASGGNPFYGYTF

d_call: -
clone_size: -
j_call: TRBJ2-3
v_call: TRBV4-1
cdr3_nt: TGCGCCAGCAGCCCTGGGTCCTCTTCTAGCACAGATACGCAGTATTTT
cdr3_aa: CASSPGSSSSTDTQYF

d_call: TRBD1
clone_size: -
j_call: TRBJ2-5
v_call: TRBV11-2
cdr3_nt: TGTGCCAGCAGCTTCTGGACGGGACAGCTACAAGAGACCCAGTACTTC
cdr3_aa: CASSFWTGQLQETQYF

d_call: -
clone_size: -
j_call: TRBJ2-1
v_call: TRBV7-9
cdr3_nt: TGTGCCAGCAGCTTAGGGGGAGTTCTCTACAATGAGCAGTTCTTC
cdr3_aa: CASSLGGVLYNEQFF

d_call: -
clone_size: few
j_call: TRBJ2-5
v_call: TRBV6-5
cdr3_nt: TGTGCCAGCAGTTACTCCTGGGGGGAGTTGGAGACCCAGTACTTC
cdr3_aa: CASSYSWGELETQYF

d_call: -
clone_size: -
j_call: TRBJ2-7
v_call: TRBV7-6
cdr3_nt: TGTGCCAGCAGCTTAGTAATGGGGGAGGAGCAGTACTTC
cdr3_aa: CASSLVMGEEQYF

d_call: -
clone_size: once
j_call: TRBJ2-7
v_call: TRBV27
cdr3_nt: TGTGCCAGCAGTCCCGCAGGGGTAATCGAGCAGTACTTC
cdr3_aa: CASSPAGVIEQYF

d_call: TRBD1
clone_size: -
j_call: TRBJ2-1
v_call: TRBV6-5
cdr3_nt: TGTGCCAGCAGTTCCTCGACAGGGGGCCGCAATGAGCAGTTCTTC
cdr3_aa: CASSSSTGGRNEQFF

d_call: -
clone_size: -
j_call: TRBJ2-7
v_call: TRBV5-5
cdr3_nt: TGTGCCAGCAGCTTAACCAGCGGATACTACGAGCAGTACTTC
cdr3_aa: CASSLTSGYYEQYF

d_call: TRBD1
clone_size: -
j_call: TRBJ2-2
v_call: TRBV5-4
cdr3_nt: TGTGCCAGCAGCCCCGATGGGACAGCCGGGGAGCTGTTTTTT
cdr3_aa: CASSPDGTAGELFF

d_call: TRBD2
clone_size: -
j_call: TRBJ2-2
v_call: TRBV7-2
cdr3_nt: TGTGCCAGCAGCTTTCCCGCGGGAGGGCACTCGGGCACCGGGGAGCTGTTTTTT
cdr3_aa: CASSFPAGGHSGTGELFF

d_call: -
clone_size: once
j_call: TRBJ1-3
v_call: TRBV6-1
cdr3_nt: TGTGCCAGCAGTAACCGGGCCAGTCTAGGAAACACCATATATTTT
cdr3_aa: CASSNRASLGNTIYF

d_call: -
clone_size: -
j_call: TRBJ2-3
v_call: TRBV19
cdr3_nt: TGTGCCAGTAGTCCACTGCAGGGGCCGACAGATACGCAGTATTTT
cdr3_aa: CASSPLQGPTDTQYF

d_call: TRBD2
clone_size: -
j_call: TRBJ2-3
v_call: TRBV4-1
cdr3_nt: TGCGCCAGCAGCCCGACACCGGGACTAGCGGGAGCAGATACGCAGTATTTT
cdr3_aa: CASSPTPGLAGADTQYF

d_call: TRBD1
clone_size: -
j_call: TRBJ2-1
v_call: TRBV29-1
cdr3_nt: TGCAGCGTTGAAGATCATGGGACAGGGGGGTACAATGAGCAGTTCTTC
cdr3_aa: CSVEDHGTGGYNEQFF

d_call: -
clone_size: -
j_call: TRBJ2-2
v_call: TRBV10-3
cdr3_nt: TGTGCCATCGGGTGGGGGGACAAGACGAACACCGGGGAGCTGTTTTTT
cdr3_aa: CAIGWGDKTNTGELFF

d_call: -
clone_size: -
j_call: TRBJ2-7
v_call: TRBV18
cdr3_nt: TGTGCCAGCTCACCACCACGGGAACGTCCGTACGAGCAGTACTTC
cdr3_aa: CASSPPRERPYEQYF

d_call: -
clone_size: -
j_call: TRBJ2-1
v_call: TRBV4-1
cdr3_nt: TGCGCCAGCAGCCAAGACAGCGCCTACAATGAGCAGTTCTTC
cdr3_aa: CASSQDSAYNEQFF

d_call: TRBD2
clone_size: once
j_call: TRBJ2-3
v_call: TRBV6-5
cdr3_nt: TGTGCCAGCAGTATAGCGGGAGGACTGGGGGATACGCAGTATTTT
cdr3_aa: CASSIAGGLGDTQYF

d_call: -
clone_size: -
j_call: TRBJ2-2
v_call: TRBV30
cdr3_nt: TGTGCCTGGAGTGTACTAGGGTCTCCCGGGGAGCTGTTTTTT
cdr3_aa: CAWSVLGSPGELFF

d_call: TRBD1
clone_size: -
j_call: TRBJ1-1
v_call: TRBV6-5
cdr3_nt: TGTGCCAGCAGCCCCGGGACAGTGAACACTGAAGCTTTCTTT
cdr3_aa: CASSPGTVNTEAFF